Listed here are 22 T cell receptor beta chains from one sample, sequenced in a study of T cells in Graves' hyperthyroidism and ophthalmopathy. It was RNA transcripts that yielded the amplified TCR beta CDR3 regions. Using the HTBI primer set, a first-round RT-PCR was run on the TCR CDR3. TCRdb re-derived calls from the multiplex PCR reads in MiXCR, one entry per CDR3 protein. The data hold under 350,000 distinct CDR3 sequences, with 18% observed a single time. The sequencing input was blood. The receptors here all came from a woman aged 45-65 years with Graves' hyperthyroidism.

This chain uses TRBV5-4 with TRBJ2-6; the D is unclear. The CDR3 is 14 amino acids. V was shortened by 1 base and J by 4 bases, with 6 bases between the two germline ends. Looked up from germline, CDR1 is SGHNT and CDR2 is YYREEE (reference sequence). This CDR3 reads CASSLREGANVLTF. The CDR3 DNA follows: TGTGCCAGCAGCTTGCGAGAGGGGGCCAACGTCCTGACTTTC.

With regard to this clonotype: With a much larger clone just one base away, this may be a read error. The chain links TRBV2 to TRBJ1-1; D unresolved. The CDR3 contains 13 residues. V lost 7 bases and J lost 4, with 13 bases in between. From germline, CDR1 is SNHLY and CDR2 FYNNEI. CDR3 protein: CASTEQLSTEAFF. CDR3 bases: TGTGCCAGCACGGAACAGCTGAGCACTGAAGCTTTCTTT.

In its sample, this clonotype was seen many times. V and J are TRBV7-9 and TRBJ1-2, with 7 positions matching TRBD1. The CDR3 length is 14 residues. Germline V gene data show CDR1 as SEHNR and CDR2 as FQNEAQ (reference sequence). J gave up 8 bases and V 5 bases, and 11 bases lay outside the gene matches. CDR3 bases: TGTGCCAGCAGCCAGGGGACAGATCGTCGCGGCTACACCTTC. Translated: CASSQGTDRRGYTF.

The chain carries TRBV7-9 and TRBJ1-4, with D possibly matching TRBD1 (6 bases). Per the germline V gene, CDR1 is SEHNR and CDR2 is FQNEAQ (reference sequence). Trimming took off 6 bases at V and 7 bases at J, with 18 bases between the two ends. This CDR3 contains 15 residues. The CDR3, as DNA: TGTGCCAGCAGTGGGTCTGGGGGGCAGGGTGAAAAACTGTTTTTT. This encodes CASSGSGGQGEKLFF.

The sample holds many counts of this clonotype. The chain is built from TRBV11-2 and TRBJ2-1; weak D call: TRBD2 (6 bases). V shed 3 bases and J shed 0 bases, with 9 bases lying between them. The CDR3 contains 15 residues. Germline assignment: CDR1 SGHAT and CDR2 FQNNGV. The CDR3, as DNA: TGTGCCAGCAGCTTTGCCGGGAGCTCCTACAATGAGCAGTTCTTC. Amino acid sequence: CASSFAGSSYNEQFF. Using reference TRBV11-2 and TRBJ2-1 for the parts outside the CDR3, the full variable domain is EAGVAQSPRYKIIEKRQSVAFWCNPISGHATLYWYQQILGQGPKLLIQFQNNGVVDDSQLPKDRFSAERLKGVDSTLKIQPAKLEDSAVYLCASSFAGSSYNEQFFGPGTRLTVL.

There are a few counts of this clonotype. The J gene is TRBJ1-3, the V gene TRBV2; the D gene is possibly TRBD1 (5 bases). The CDR3 runs to 15 residues. V was pared by 7 bases and J by 2 bases, with 15 bases between. CDR1 SNHLY and CDR2 FYNNEI come from the germline V gene. The CDR3 loop reads CASIRGGGTGNTIYF. In nucleotides, the CDR3 is TGTGCCAGCATACGGGGCGGGGGAACTGGAAACACCATATATTTT.

The chain links TRBV3-1 to TRBJ2-7; TRBD2 matches 8 bases. CDR1 and CDR2 (germline): LGHDT, YNNKEL (reference sequence). CDR3 size: 16 residues. V lost 4 bases and J lost 5; bases outside the gene matches: 13. The CDR3 coding sequence is TGTGCCAGCAGCCCCTTCCGGGAGGGCCTTTTCGACGAGCAGTACTTC. Protein sequence: CASSPFREGLFDEQYF.

This clonotype showed up many times. The CDR3 protein is CASSLASSGGYEQYV. DNA for the CDR3: TGTGCCAGCAGCTTAGCGTCTAGCGGGGGCTACGAGCAGTACGTC. The chain carries TRBV7-2 and TRBJ2-7; 10 nucleotides agree with TRBD2. CDR3 length equals 15 residues. J was trimmed by 3 bases and V by 0 bases; bases with no gene match: 2. Germline V gene lookup returns CDR1 SGHTA and CDR2 FQGNSA.

This clonotype turned up a few times. J is TRBJ1-5 and V is TRBV19, with TRBD1 identical over 7 bases. The germline V gene encodes CDR1 LNHDA and CDR2 SQIVND (reference sequence). The junction had 10 bases not matched to a gene; V was cut back by 6 bases and J by 5 bases. The CDR3 contains 15 residues. The DNA for the CDR3 is TGTGCCAGTAGCCAACTTGACAGGGACTATCAGCCCCAGCATTTT. Protein: CASSQLDRDYQPQHF.

This chain uses TRBV6-1 with TRBJ2-7; 9 bases align to TRBD1. V lost 0 bases and J lost 3; bases outside the gene matches: 3. Germline CDR1 and CDR2: MNHNS and SASEGT. The length of the CDR3 is 15 residues. The CDR3 loop is CASSEATGGYYEQYV. The CDR3 DNA is TGTGCCAGCAGTGAAGCGACAGGGGGATACTACGAGCAGTACGTC.

This clonotype showed up many times. The chain carries TRBV5-1 and TRBJ1-1; tentatively, D is TRBD1 (5 bases). The CDR3 covers 15 residues. Germline CDR1 SGHRS, CDR2 YFSETQ. V lost 2 bases to trimming and J lost 2 bases, with 13 bases between them. CDR3 DNA sequence: TGCGCCAGCAGCTTTCAGGACATTCCTAACACTGAAGCTTTCTTT. Translated: CASSFQDIPNTEAFF. The full variable domain, in which reference TRBV5-1 and TRBJ1-1 provide the parts outside the CDR3, is KAGVTQTPRYLIKTRGQQVTLSCSPISGHRSVSWYQQTPGQGLQFLFEYFSETQRNKGNFPGRFSGRQFSNSRSEMNVSTLELGDSALYLCASSFQDIPNTEAFFGQGTRLTVV.

The sample holds many counts of this clonotype. This sequence joins TRBV27 and TRBJ1-1, with D possibly being TRBD1 (6 bases). The V end lost 4 bases, the J end lost 2 bases, and 11 bases lay between the germline ends. Germline CDR1 and CDR2: MNHEY and SMNVEV (reference sequence). CDR3 size: 14 residues. The CDR3 spells CASSSAGANTEAFF. The CDR3 nucleotides read TGTGCCAGCAGTTCGGCAGGGGCTAACACTGAAGCTTTCTTT.

This clonotype was found a few times. The V call is TRBV20-1, the J call TRBJ1-2; D perhaps matches TRBD1 (5 bases). CDR1 DFQATT and CDR2 SNEGSKA come from the germline V gene (reference sequence). Trimming removed 1 base from V and 6 bases from J, with 21 bases in between. CDR3 length: 16 amino acids. CDR3 sequence (DNA): TGCAGTGCTAGAGTGCCCCTAGGGGACTTGTCAGATGGCTACACCTTC. It translates to CSARVPLGDLSDGYTF.

This clonotype showed up many times. The V gene is TRBV5-6, the J gene TRBJ1-2; no firm D call. The V gene lost 2 bases and the J gene lost 0 bases, with 2 bases spanning the gap. CDR1 SGHDT and CDR2 YYEEEE come from the germline V gene. This CDR3 is built from 12 residues. The CDR3 DNA is TGTGCCAGCAGCTTACCTAACTATGGCTACACCTTC. Its protein is CASSLPNYGYTF.

The rearrangement links TRBV12-3 or TRBV12-4 to TRBJ1-3; 8 bases align to TRBD1. CDR3 length: 15 amino acids. V was pared by 6 bases and J by 2 bases, with 6 bases of the junction left unmatched. The CDR3: CASSQTGDAGNTIYF. Written as DNA, the CDR3 is TGTGCCAGCAGCCAGACAGGGGACGCTGGAAACACCATATATTTT.

This clonotype has a count of ten or more. The gene calls are TRBV10-3 and TRBJ2-3, with 15 bases aligning to TRBD2. This CDR3 spans 16 amino acids. Losses at the gene ends were 2 bases for V and 3 bases for J; bases not matched to a gene: 0. CDR1 ENHRY and CDR2 SYGVKD come from the germline V gene. CDR3 DNA: TGTGCCATCAGTGAGGGACTAGCGGGAGGGACAGATACGCAGTATTTT. It codes for CAISEGLAGGTDTQYF.

The V gene is TRBV12-3 or TRBV12-4, the J gene TRBJ1-1, with D perhaps TRBD1 (6 bases). V gave up 0 bases and J gave up 2 bases, with 10 bases separating them. The CDR3 consists of 15 residues. The CDR3 loop reads CASSLASQGNTEAFF. As DNA, the CDR3 is TGTGCCAGCAGTTTAGCCTCACAGGGTAACACTGAAGCTTTCTTT.

The CDR3 DNA reads TGTGCCAGCTCACCAAAGAGGGTGAGCACAGATACGCAGTATTTT. Protein product: CASSPKRVSTDTQYF. The rearrangement links TRBV18 to TRBJ2-3, with a weak D call TRBD2 (5 bases). CDR3 length equals 15 residues. V lost 2 bases and J lost 0, with 9 bases in between. The germline V gene has CDR1 KGHSH and CDR2 LQKENI.

This clonotype was recorded at least ten times. This chain connects TRBV11-2 to TRBJ2-7, with 9 bases lining up with TRBD1. The ends lost 4 bases at V and 3 bases at J; junction bases unmatched: 1. The CDR3 has 13 residues. CDR1 is SGHAT and CDR2 is FQNNGV in the germline V gene. CDR3 amino acids: CASSWGQGYEQYF. In nucleotides, the CDR3 is TGTGCCAGCAGCTGGGGACAGGGCTACGAGCAGTACTTC.

This clonotype occurred many times. This chain links TRBV7-2 with TRBJ2-3; 13 bases agree with TRBD2. The J segment lost 0 bases and the V segment lost 1 base, leaving 7 bases of the junction unmatched. This CDR3 contains 19 residues. Germline assignment: CDR1 SGHTA and CDR2 FQGNSA. The chain's CDR3 is CASSLESGLAGLSTDTQYF. As DNA, the CDR3 is TGTGCCAGCAGCTTAGAATCGGGACTAGCGGGACTAAGCACAGATACGCAGTATTTT.

V gene TRBV27 combines with J gene TRBJ2-5; 10 bases line up with TRBD2. This CDR3 comprises 16 residues. V gave up 2 bases and J gave up 3 bases; unmatched junction bases: 6. Germline assignment: CDR1 MNHEY and CDR2 SMNVEV (reference sequence). CDR3 in DNA: TGTGCCAGCAGTTTAAGCACTAGCGGGAATAAAGAGACCCAGTACTTC. Its translation is CASSLSTSGNKETQYF.

The genes are TRBV5-6 and TRBJ2-3, with unresolved D. Per the germline V gene, CDR1 is SGHDT and CDR2 is YYEEEE. V shed 0 bases and J shed 2 bases, with 7 bases lying between them. The CDR3 totals 14 residues. The CDR3 spells CASSLGSDTDTQYF. For the CDR3, the DNA is TGTGCCAGCAGCTTGGGGTCGGACACAGATACGCAGTATTTT.